Presented here are 30 T cell receptor beta chains from one specimen sequenced in a study of OX40 agonist ivuxolimab in advanced cancers. The data were produced by immunoSEQ multiplex PCR, yet TCRdb's version contains in-frame clones alone and is incomplete. The table lists under 50,000 clones, roughly 80% of them singletons, with roughly an eighth in the top ten. The starting material was CD4+ or CD8+ T cells sorted from blood, obtained in a trial of the OX40 agonist ivuxolimab. These receptors all come from an adult with an advanced solid tumor such as melanoma, head and neck, liver or kidney cancer.

This rearrangement joins TRBV6-5 to TRBJ2-2; D is ambiguous. CDR1 is MNHEY, CDR2 SVGAGI, per germline. Trimming cost V 0 bases and J 6 bases, with 14 bases left between them. The CDR3 runs 16 residues. CDR3 DNA sequence: TGTGCCAGCAGTTACTCTTGGACGGGTCAGGCCGGGGAGCTGTTTTTT. It translates to CASSYSWTGQAGELFF.

The V call is TRBV5-4, the J call TRBJ1-1, with D tentatively TRBD1 (5 bases). This CDR3 comprises 13 residues. Germline V gene data show CDR1 as SGHNT and CDR2 as YYREEE (reference sequence). V was trimmed by 5 bases and J by 3 bases, leaving 11 bases between them. CDR3 bases: TGTGCCAGCAGTCCCCAGGGTTACACTGAAGCTTTCTTT. Translation: CASSPQGYTEAFF.

V usage is TRBV10-3 and J usage is TRBJ1-3; D call uncertain. The CDR3 has 15 residues. Germline values: CDR1 ENHRY, CDR2 SYGVKD. Trimming cost V 2 bases and J 1 base, with 9 bases left between them. CDR3 protein: CAISERHPSGNTIYF. DNA of the CDR3: TGTGCCATCAGTGAGCGGCACCCATCTGGAAACACCATATATTTT.

This clone was observed a single time. The chain recombines TRBV28 with TRBJ1-1, with unresolved D. V was cut by 6 bases and J by 4 bases, with 9 bases left in between. Looked up from germline, CDR1 is MDHEN and CDR2 is SYDVKM. The CDR3 has 12 amino acids. The CDR3 sequence is CASSIPTTEAFF. CDR3 nucleotides: TGTGCCAGCAGCATTCCCACCACTGAAGCTTTCTTT.

This clone has a handful of counts. The V and J genes are TRBV11-2 and TRBJ1-1; D gene uncertain. This CDR3 region has 14 residues. V dropped 7 bases and J dropped 1 base, with 13 bases sitting between them. The V gene's germline CDR1 is SGHAT and CDR2 FQNNGV. CDR3 in amino acids: CASIISRGNTEAFF. CDR3 nucleotide sequence: TGTGCCAGCATTATCAGCCGGGGGAACACTGAAGCTTTCTTT.

The chain carries TRBV4-3 and TRBJ2-1; D unresolved. The CDR3 has 15 amino acids. Germline V gene lookup returns CDR1 LGHNA and CDR2 YSLEER. V gave up 0 bases and J gave up 0 bases, with 6 bases separating them. CDR3 sequence (DNA): TGCGCCAGCAGCCAAGATTATAGCTCCTACAATGAGCAGTTCTTC. Its translation is CASSQDYSSYNEQFF.

The rearrangement uses TRBV6-1 and TRBJ2-7, with a weak D call TRBD1 (6 bases). This CDR3 is 13 amino acids long. Germline V gene sequence: CDR1 MNHNS, CDR2 SASEGT. Trimming took 7 bases from V and 2 from J, leaving 12 bases between them. CDR3 in amino acids: CASKTTGPYEQYF. CDR3 nucleotides: TGTGCCAGCAAGACGACAGGACCCTACGAGCAGTACTTC.

This clone appeared a few times. V usage is TRBV30 and J usage is TRBJ2-5; 7 positions agree with TRBD2. The CDR3 consists of 15 residues. The J segment lost 1 base and the V segment lost 5 bases, leaving 10 bases of the junction unmatched. CDR1 GTSNPN and CDR2 SVGIG come from the germline V gene (reference sequence). The CDR3 DNA is TGTGCCTGGGGAGGAGGGAGGGCCTTCCAAGAGACCCAGTACTTC. It encodes CAWGGGRAFQETQYF. Full variable domain (rest looked up from reference TRBV30 and TRBJ2-5): SQTIHQWPATLVQPVGSPLSLECTVEGTSNPNLYWYRQAAGRGLQLLFYSVGIGQISSEVPQNLSASRPQDRQFILSSKKLLLSDSGFYLCAWGGGRAFQETQYFGPGTRLLVL.

The chain employs TRBV27 and TRBJ2-5, with 9 bases that match TRBD2. With 2 bases clipped from V and 5 bases from J, the junction kept 6 bases outside the gene matches. Germline CDR1 MNHEY, CDR2 SMNVEV (reference sequence). CDR3 size: 15 residues. The CDR3 DNA reads TGTGCCAGCAGTTTAATGCGGGAGGGCCGGGAGACCCAGTACTTC. Amino acids: CASSLMREGRETQYF.

This clone was recorded only once. The chain couples TRBV6-4 to TRBJ1-2; maybe TRBD1 (6 bases). The CDR3 runs to 12 residues. CDR1 is MRHNA and CDR2 is SNTAGT in the germline V gene. V was clipped by 4 bases and J by 7 bases, with 10 bases between them. The CDR3 DNA is TGTGCCAGCAGTGGGCAGGGGTCTGGCTACACCTTC. This translates into CASSGQGSGYTF.

This clone was counted only a few times. The chain employs TRBV9 and TRBJ1-1; D perhaps matches TRBD1 (6 bases). Looked up from germline, CDR1 is SGDLS and CDR2 is YYNGEE. This CDR3 comprises 18 residues. Trimming took off 4 bases at V and 1 base at J, with 23 bases between the two ends. The CDR3 bases are TGTGCCAGCAGCCCGTGGGGGCGGATAAATTCAAGGAACACTGAAGCTTTCTTT. It encodes CASSPWGRINSRNTEAFF.

This clone was picked up a small number of times. The chain employs TRBV5-6 and TRBJ1-2; 9 nucleotides agree with TRBD1. Trimming cost V 4 bases and J 4 bases; bases outside gene matches: 2. The V gene's germline CDR1 is SGHDT and CDR2 YYEEEE. The CDR3 is 13 residues long. The CDR3 nucleotides are TGTGCCAGCAGCGCGGGACAGGGCTATGGCTACACCTTC. Encoded protein: CASSAGQGYGYTF.

The rearrangement joins TRBV5-8 to TRBJ2-1; 10 bases agree with TRBD2. The J segment lost 8 bases and the V segment lost 3 bases, leaving 14 bases of the junction unmatched. Germline CDR1 is SGHTS and CDR2 is YDEGEE. CDR3 size: 17 residues. DNA for the CDR3: TGTGCCAGCAGCTCGGGAATGGGACTAGCGATTTTGTATGAGCAGTTCTTC. Translation: CASSSGMGLAILYEQFF.

CDR3 residues: CASTVGGNYGYTF. In nucleotides, the CDR3 is TGTGCCAGCACCGTGGGGGGTAACTATGGCTACACCTTC. The chain uses TRBV7-9 and TRBJ1-2, with D possibly being TRBD1 (5 bases). The CDR3 spans 13 residues. Trimming pared 7 bases from V and 1 base from J, leaving 10 bases between. Germline lookup yields CDR1 SEHNR and CDR2 FQNEAQ (reference sequence).

This chain joins TRBV7-8 and TRBJ2-3; TRBD2 aligns across 11 bases. J lost 0 bases, V lost 5 bases, and 4 bases had no gene match. Germline CDR1 reads SGHVS; CDR2 reads FQNEAQ. CDR3 size: 16 residues. CDR3 in DNA: TGTGCCAGCAGCCCCCGGACTAGCGGGAGCACAGATACGCAGTATTTT. Encoded protein: CASSPRTSGSTDTQYF.

This chain uses TRBV30 with TRBJ2-5, with D possibly TRBD1 on 5 matching bases. The CDR3 is 12 amino acids. Germline loops: CDR1 GTSNPN, CDR2 SVGIG (reference sequence). Trimming removed 3 bases at V and 5 bases at J, with 10 bases between. DNA for the CDR3: TGTGCCTGGAGGGACATAGGGGAGACCCAGTACTTC. It is translated as CAWRDIGETQYF.

The J gene is TRBJ2-5, the V gene TRBV25-1, with D hard to call. Germline V gene sequence: CDR1 MGHDK, CDR2 SYGVNS. V shed 1 base and J shed 4 bases, with 10 bases lying between them. CDR3 length equals 14 residues. The CDR3 DNA sequence: TGTGCCAGCAGTGAATTCGGACGGACAGAGACCCAGTACTTC. Translated: CASSEFGRTETQYF.

In this sample, this clone turned up a few times. The rearrangement links TRBV7-9 to TRBJ2-3; unclear D gene. V was clipped by 1 base and J by 6 bases, with 11 bases between them. Germline V lookup: CDR1 SEHNR, CDR2 FQNEAQ (reference sequence). The CDR3 contains 14 residues. In DNA, the CDR3 is TGTGCCAGCAGCTTAGGCACCGACGGTGATACGCAGTATTTT. Protein: CASSLGTDGDTQYF.

The chain recombines TRBV9 with TRBJ1-2, with a weak D call TRBD1 (6 bases). V lost 4 bases and J 4 bases, leaving 11 bases between the germline ends. The CDR3 extends over 13 amino acids. Germline CDR1 reads SGDLS; CDR2 reads YYNGEE. CDR3 loop: CASSTETGYGYTF. CDR3 sequence (DNA): TGTGCCAGCAGCACCGAGACAGGCTATGGCTACACCTTC.

This clone was seen a single time. The V and J genes are TRBV5-1 and TRBJ1-2, with D possibly being TRBD1 (5 bases). Trimming cost V 2 bases and J 0 bases, with 14 bases left between them. There are 16 residues in the CDR3. CDR1 and CDR2 from the germline V gene are SGHRS and YFSETQ. CDR3 in DNA: TGCGCCAGCAGCTTAACCGACAGCCCGTCTAACTATGGCTACACCTTC. Protein product: CASSLTDSPSNYGYTF. Together with reference TRBV5-1 and TRBJ1-2, the CDR3 gives the full variable domain: KAGVTQTPRYLIKTRGQQVTLSCSPISGHRSVSWYQQTPGQGLQFLFEYFSETQRNKGNFPGRFSGRQFSNSRSEMNVSTLELGDSALYLCASSLTDSPSNYGYTFGSGTRLTVV.

Only one count was recorded for this clone. The chain joins TRBV28 to TRBJ2-5, with TRBD1 matching over 9 bases. The V and J ends lost 4 bases and 14 bases, in that order; junction bases with no gene match: 11. CDR1 is MDHEN, CDR2 SYDVKM, per germline. CDR3 length: 13 amino acids. The CDR3 bases are TGTGCCAGCAGTTATCGGGACAGGGTGATTCGATACTTC. This translates into CASSYRDRVIRYF.

J is TRBJ2-1 and V is TRBV19; 16 nucleotides match TRBD2. Germline loops: CDR1 LNHDA, CDR2 SQIVND (reference sequence). The CDR3 length is 18 residues. Germline trimming cut 4 bases from V and 2 bases from J; bases unmatched to any gene: 5. The CDR3 spells CASSTGLAGGPTYNEQFF. The CDR3 DNA follows: TGTGCCAGTAGTACGGGACTAGCGGGAGGGCCCACCTACAATGAGCAGTTCTTC.

This chain joins TRBV10-3 and TRBJ2-7; no firm D call. V dropped 4 bases and J dropped 5 bases, with 9 bases sitting between them. CDR3 length: 12 amino acids. Germline V lookup: CDR1 ENHRY, CDR2 SYGVKD. CDR3 DNA sequence: TGTGCCATCAGTGTTGGGTTGGACGAGCAGTACTTC. Its translation is CAISVGLDEQYF.

A remark on this clone: At one boundary the junction diverges from the germline segment, which might be a read error. The chain recombines TRBV5-1 with TRBJ2-6; the D is unclear. The CDR3 consists of 12 residues. Germline loops: CDR1 SGHRS, CDR2 YFSETQ. The CDR3 nucleotides read TGCGCCAGTAGCTCTGGGGCCAACGTCCTGACTTTC. Its protein is CASSSGANVLTF.

The CDR3 bases are TGTGCCAGCTCACCACCGGTGGGGCGGAACACTGAAGCTTTCTTT. Translated: CASSPPVGRNTEAFF. This chain joins TRBV18 and TRBJ1-1, with TRBD1 as a possible D gene (5 bases). The germline V and J ends were trimmed by 0 bases and 1 base, with 9 bases remaining between them. The CDR3 spans 15 residues. Germline CDR1 is KGHSH and CDR2 is LQKENI. The full variable domain, rest sourced from reference TRBV18 and TRBJ1-1, is NAGVMQNPRHLVRRRGQEARLRCSPMKGHSHVYWYRQLPEEGLKFMVYLQKENIIDESGMPKERFSAEFPKEGPSILRIQQVVRGDSAAYFCASSPPVGRNTEAFFGQGTRLTVV.

A word on this clone: At one end the junction does not follow the germline gene, possibly because of a read error. Other DNA sequences in the same sample also yield this CDR3. The chain is built from TRBV28 and TRBJ1-1, with a possible D match to TRBD1 (6 bases). CDR1 and CDR2 from the germline V gene are MDHEN and SYDVKM. The CDR3 loop spans 14 amino acids. CDR3 sequence: CASSLDRMNTEAFF. CDR3 bases: TGTGCCAGCAGTTTAGACAGGATGAACACTGAGGCTTTCTTT. The full variable domain, rest sourced from reference TRBV28 and TRBJ1-1, is DVKVTQSSRYLVKRTGEKVFLECVQDMDHENMFWYRQDPGLGLRLIYFSYDVKMKEKGDIPEGYSVSREKKERFSLILESASTNQTSMYLCASSLDRMNTEAFFGQGTRLTVV.

J is TRBJ2-7 and V is TRBV7-9, with unresolved D. Trimming removed 4 bases from V and 5 bases from J, with 15 bases in between. The CDR3 spans 14 residues. Germline CDR1 SEHNR, CDR2 FQNEAQ (reference sequence). Here the CDR3 reads CASSYQLGSDEQYF. CDR3 coding DNA: TGTGCCAGCAGCTACCAGCTAGGGTCCGACGAGCAGTACTTC. Supplemented by reference TRBV7-9 and TRBJ2-7, the full variable domain reads DTGVSQNPRHKITKRGQNVTFRCDPISEHNRLYWYRQTLGQGPEFLTYFQNEAQLEKSRLLSDRFSAERPKGSFSTLEIQRTEQGDSAMYLCASSYQLGSDEQYFGPGTRLTVT.

This clone qualifies as medium-sized. The chain has TRBV19 and TRBJ1-5; no clear D. Germline-derived CDR1 and CDR2 are LNHDA and SQIVND (reference sequence). The CDR3 consists of 14 residues. The V and J ends lost 6 bases and 0 bases respectively, with 9 bases between them. The CDR3 DNA is TGTGCCAGTAGCCTTATAGATAGCAATCAGCCCCAGCATTTT. The encoded protein is CASSLIDSNQPQHF. Full variable domain (rest looked up from reference TRBV19 and TRBJ1-5): DGGITQSPKYLFRKEGQNVTLSCEQNLNHDAMYWYRQDPGQGLRLIYYSQIVNDFQKGDIAEGYSVSREKKESFPLTVTSAQKNPTAFYLCASSLIDSNQPQHFGDGTRLSIL.

This chain connects TRBV7-6 to TRBJ2-2; TRBD2 aligns across 8 bases. Germline lookup yields CDR1 SGHVS and CDR2 FNYEAQ. J was trimmed by 6 bases and V by 6 bases; bases with no gene match: 12. The CDR3 length is 16 residues. The CDR3 DNA sequence: TGTGCCAGCAGTCAGGCAACTAGCGGAGTCCCCGGGGAGCTGTTTTTT. As protein: CASSQATSGVPGELFF.

The chain employs TRBV28 and TRBJ2-1; tentative D call: TRBD2 (6 bases). The CDR3 is made up of 18 amino acids. V was trimmed by 3 bases and J by 6 bases, leaving 24 bases between them. Germline V gives CDR1 MDHEN, CDR2 SYDVKM. The CDR3 nucleotides are TGTGCCAGCAGTTTTGACCCTACGGGCGGAGGGAAGCCCAATGAGCAGTTCTTC. Translating gives CASSFDPTGGGKPNEQFF.